A selection of T cell receptor beta chains follows, all from one sample in a study of blood T cell repertoires in COVID-19. The data were produced by immunoSEQ multiplex PCR, yet TCRdb's version contains in-frame clones alone and is incomplete. Here the sample spans some 150,000 clones, roughly 84% being singletons. Sequenced material: peripheral blood. These receptors originate from a human donor in a cohort sampled during active COVID-19. CDR3s include the opening cysteine and the closing phenylalanine or tryptophan. The D gene is left open where the match is weak. The size field is filled for only some rows; it gives once, few, many or a size class.

TRBV9	-	few	TRBJ1-6	TGTGCCAGCAGCGTACGAGCAATCGGGTCACCCCTCCACTTT	CASSVRAIGSPLHF
TRBV9	TRBD2	-	TRBJ2-1	TGTGCCAGCAGCGTAGCGACTAGCGGGAGAGGCTATGAGCAGTTCTTC	CASSVATSGRGYEQFF
TRBV6-6	-	-	TRBJ1-1	TGTGCCAGCAGTTCGACAGCAGGTGCTGAAGCTTTCTTT	CASSSTAGAEAFF
TRBV5-1	TRBD2	-	TRBJ2-3	TGCGCCAGCAGCTTGGACCTAGCGGGAGTGGCAGATACGCAGTATTTT	CASSLDLAGVADTQYF
TRBV11-3	-	-	TRBJ2-7	TGTGCCAGCAGCCAGGGGGGACACGGTTCTTACGAGCAGTACTTC	CASSQGGHGSYEQYF
TRBV5-1	TRBD1	-	TRBJ2-2	TGCGCCAGCAGCCCCGGGGGACAGGGGACCGGGGAGCTGTTTTTT	CASSPGGQGTGELFF
TRBV20-1	-	-	TRBJ1-1	TGCAGTGTCAAGAACACTGAAGCTTTCTTT	CSVKNTEAFF
TRBV6-2/TRBV6-3	TRBD2	-	TRBJ2-2	TGTGCCAGCAGTCGACTAGCGGGAGCCGGGGAGCTGTTTTTT	CASSRLAGAGELFF
TRBV7-2	-	-	TRBJ2-5	TGTGCCAGCAGTCAGGGGCCAAGGGCGACCCAGTACTTC	CASSQGPRATQYF
TRBV2	-	-	TRBJ1-1	TGTGCCAGCAGTGAATTTCTGGGAGTTCGATCTGAAGCTTTCTTT	CASSEFLGVRSEAFF
TRBV6-5	-	-	TRBJ2-2	TGTGCCAGCAGGCCCCGAGCCGGGGAGCTGTTTTTT	CASRPRAGELFF